This T cell receptor beta chain comes out of a study of OX40 agonist ivuxolimab in advanced cancers. Clones were read by immunoSEQ multiplex PCR, and TCRdb kept only the in-frame ones, dropping some. The sample includes about 28,000 clones, roughly 79% seen only once; the top ten take 11%. CDR1 SNHLY and CDR2 FYNNEI come from the germline V gene. The CDR3 is 15 residues long. With 8 bases clipped from V and 5 bases from J, the junction kept 12 bases outside the gene matches. Points on this clone: Antigen specificity is unknown.

Study-level results: Dosing at 0.1 to 3.0 mg/kg was accompanied by clonal expansion of CD4+ and CD8+ blood T cells by week 6. Low clonal expansion, among the lowest seen, marked partial responders at 0.1-3.0 mg/kg.

The receptor comes from an adult with an advanced solid tumor such as melanoma, head and neck, liver or kidney cancer. The gene calls are TRBV2 and TRBJ2-1; 7 bases align to TRBD1. The source was CD4+ or CD8+ T cells sorted from blood, collected in a trial of the OX40 agonist ivuxolimab. Here the CDR3 reads CASGRRDSINNEQFF. The CDR3 bases are TGTGCCAGCGGCCGCCGGGACAGCATAAACAATGAGCAGTTCTTC.